This passage covers 11 T cell receptor beta chains from one sample sequenced in a study of blood T cell repertoires in COVID-19. The assay was immunoSEQ multiplex PCR, and TCRdb's table has in-frame clones only and misses some. The sample carries some 520,000 clones, 89% recorded once. The sequenced material came from peripheral blood. The receptors derive from a man younger than 30 with COVID-19, enrolled during active disease.

The J gene is TRBJ2-7, the V gene TRBV2; maybe TRBD1 (5 bases). V was clipped by 4 bases and J by 0 bases, with 16 bases between them. Germline V lookup: CDR1 SNHLY, CDR2 FYNNEI. The CDR3 extends over 16 amino acids. The CDR3: CASSGRGTASSYEQYF. CDR3 sequence (DNA): TGTGCCAGCAGTGGAAGGGGAACCGCAAGCTCCTACGAGCAGTACTTC.

In this sample, this clone turned up a few times. This chain uses TRBV3-1 (or the pseudogene TRBV3-2) with TRBJ2-7; 9 nucleotides agree with TRBD1. The CDR3 runs to 18 residues. Germline CDR1 reads LGHDT; CDR2 reads YNNKEL (reference sequence). Germline trimming cut 1 base from V and 1 base from J; bases unmatched to any gene: 11. The CDR3 nucleotides read TGTGCCAGCAGCCAAGGAGGCGAGATGACAGGGGGTTCCTACGAGCAGTACTTC. Amino acids: CASSQGGEMTGGSYEQYF.

The J gene is TRBJ2-2, the V gene TRBV10-1; 8 nucleotides align to TRBD1. V trimming: 3 bases; J trimming: 6 bases; junction bases outside the gene matches: 9. This CDR3 has 16 residues. The germline CDR1 and CDR2 sequences are WNHNN and SYGVQD (reference sequence). The chain's CDR3 is CASSDSGQGLAGELFF. CDR3 DNA: TGCGCCAGCAGTGATTCCGGACAGGGTTTAGCCGGGGAGCTGTTTTTT.

The chain links TRBV7-6 to TRBJ2-1; TRBD2 matches at 8 bases. Per the germline V gene, CDR1 is SGHVS and CDR2 is FNYEAQ. This CDR3 has 14 residues. After removal of 8 bases from V and 9 bases from J, the junction contained 12 bases not matched to a gene. The CDR3 loop is CASYAGGLAGEQFF. The CDR3 DNA reads TGTGCCAGCTACGCCGGTGGGCTAGCGGGTGAGCAGTTCTTC.

The rearrangement joins TRBV15 to TRBJ1-1; D is unclear. The germline CDR1 and CDR2 sequences are LNHNV and YYDKDF (reference sequence). There are 15 residues in the CDR3. V lost 0 bases and J 6 bases, leaving 14 bases between the germline ends. This CDR3 reads CATSRDGGRLAEAFF. The CDR3 DNA is TGTGCCACCAGCAGAGATGGAGGGCGTCTCGCTGAAGCTTTCTTT.

The chain recombines TRBV11-3 with TRBJ2-3, with 8 bases identical to TRBD2. Losses at the gene ends were 2 bases for V and 3 bases for J; bases not matched to a gene: 4. Germline CDR1 and CDR2: SGHNT and YENEEA. This CDR3 comprises 15 residues. CDR3 DNA sequence: TGTGCCAGCAGCTTACGGGGGGGAGGAACAGATACGCAGTATTTT. Residues: CASSLRGGGTDTQYF.

The chain couples TRBV6-4 to TRBJ2-1, with D possibly TRBD2 on 5 matching bases. The CDR3 length is 13 residues. V lost 3 bases and J 12 bases, leaving 15 bases between the germline ends. Germline V gene data show CDR1 as MRHNA and CDR2 as SNTAGT. The CDR3 bases are TGTGCCAGCAGTGATTCTAGGACTCAGCCGCAGTTCTTC. Its protein product is CASSDSRTQPQFF.

This sequence joins TRBV7-2 and TRBJ2-1; 10 nucleotides align to TRBD2. This CDR3 spans 16 amino acids. Germline V gene data show CDR1 as SGHTA and CDR2 as FQGNSA. With 2 bases clipped from V and 8 bases from J, the junction kept 9 bases outside the gene matches. The CDR3 loop reads CASSLRSTSGLDEQFF. The CDR3 DNA reads TGTGCCAGCAGCTTAAGGTCGACTAGCGGGTTGGATGAGCAGTTCTTC.

The table lists this clone with a count of one. The chain employs TRBV5-8 and TRBJ1-2, with TRBD1 matching over 8 bases. Germline CDR1 and CDR2: SGHTS and YDEGEE. J gave up 4 bases and V 4 bases, and 9 bases lay outside the gene matches. The CDR3 loop spans 15 amino acids. The CDR3 nucleotides are TGTGCCAGCAGCCCTCCCGGGACAGGACGCTATGGCTACACCTTC. Protein product: CASSPPGTGRYGYTF.

This rearrangement joins TRBV7-9 to TRBJ2-1; 9 bases are shared with TRBD2. Germline V CDR1 and CDR2: SEHNR, FQNEAQ (reference sequence). The CDR3 covers 16 residues. V was clipped by 5 bases and J by 10 bases; unmatched bases: 15. This chain's CDR3 is CASSLLGSSGSGEQFF. In nucleotides, the CDR3 is TGTGCCAGCAGCCTCTTGGGAAGTAGCGGGAGCGGGGAGCAGTTCTTC.

This chain joins TRBV14 and TRBJ2-1; maybe TRBD2 (6 bases). Trimming removed 3 bases from V and 5 bases from J, with 14 bases in between. This CDR3 has 15 amino acids. Germline CDR1 is SGHDN and CDR2 is FVKESK. In DNA, the CDR3 is TGTGCCAGCAGCCAGATGACTGCGGGGAACAATGAGCAGTTCTTC. It encodes CASSQMTAGNNEQFF.